A selection of T cell receptor beta chains follows, all from one sample in a study of neurological immune-mediated disorders. TCRdb recomputed calls from the 5' RACE reads with MiXCR, one row per CDR3 protein. The sample records about 66,000 distinct CDR3 sequences, around 3.7% being singletons. Material for sequencing was PBMCs. The receptors come from a man between 40 and 49 years old with multiple sclerosis. The CDR3 runs from the conserved cysteine through the conserved F or W. The order of the fields is J gene, V gene, D gene, clone size, CDR3 protein, CDR3 DNA. The D gene is left open where the match is weak. The size entry is marked missing in some rows and otherwise reads once, few, many or a size class.

TRBJ2-1 TRBV5-1 TRBD1 few CASSLGDRASPEQFF TGCGCCAGCAGCTTGGGAGACAGGGCGTCCCCCGAGCAGTTCTTC
TRBJ1-4 TRBV6-5 - many CASSYSFLTGSNEKLFF TGTGCCAGCAGTTACTCTTTTCTGACAGGCAGTAATGAAAAACTGTTTTTT
TRBJ1-1 TRBV2 - many CASSESSNTEAFF TGTGCCAGCAGTGAATCCAGCAACACTGAAGCTTTCTTT
TRBJ2-7 TRBV5-1 - - CASSLNGVAQYF TGCGCCAGCAGCTTGAACGGGGTAGCGCAGTACTTC
TRBJ2-1 TRBV5-1 TRBD2 many CASSLVPSGGGASEQFF TGCGCCAGCAGCTTGGTACCCTCGGGAGGAGGGGCTAGTGAGCAGTTCTTC
TRBJ2-7 TRBV29-1 - many CSVESQAYEQYF TGCAGCGTTGAAAGCCAGGCCTACGAGCAGTACTTC
TRBJ2-5 TRBV5-1 TRBD1 many CASSSGTGVQETQYF TGCGCCAGCAGCTCGGGGACAGGAGTACAAGAGACCCAGTACTTC
TRBJ1-1 TRBV6-5 - many CASSYFRVLNTEAFF TGTGCCAGCAGTTACTTCCGTGTTCTGAACACTGAAGCTTTCTTT
TRBJ1-1 TRBV9 - many CASSAALGGGATEAFF TGTGCCAGCAGCGCCGCGTTGGGTGGGGGTGCCACTGAAGCTTTCTTT
TRBJ1-1 TRBV7-6 TRBD1 many CASSGRDRVDGTEAFF TGTGCCAGCAGCGGCCGGGACAGGGTGGATGGCACTGAAGCTTTCTTT
TRBJ1-1 TRBV6-5 TRBD1 many CASSYPGQGEGAFF TGTGCCAGCAGTTACCCCGGACAGGGCGAAGGAGCTTTCTTT
TRBJ1-1 TRBV7-3 - many CASSPHGGTEAFF TGTGCCAGCAGTCCTCATGGGGGAACTGAAGCTTTCTTT
TRBJ2-7 TRBV6-1 - many CASQGGSKSSYEQYF TGTGCCAGCCAGGGCGGGTCCAAAAGCTCCTACGAGCAGTACTTC
TRBJ2-2 TRBV5-1 TRBD2 many CASSGSSGASNTGELFF TGCGCCAGCAGCGGCTCTAGCGGGGCCTCGAACACCGGGGAGCTGTTTTTT
TRBJ2-5 TRBV5-6 TRBD2 many CASSLIAGWGETQYF TGTGCCAGCAGCTTGATAGCGGGATGGGGAGAGACCCAGTACTTC
TRBJ1-1 TRBV5-1 - many CASSSSPRQGGTEAFF TGCGCCAGCAGCTCCTCCCCTAGGCAGGGCGGCACTGAAGCTTTCTTT
TRBJ1-1 TRBV2 - many CASRVLQNTEAFF TGTGCCAGCAGGGTACTTCAGAACACTGAAGCTTTCTTT
TRBJ2-7 TRBV24-1 TRBD1 many CATSDPGQNYEQYF TGTGCCACCAGTGACCCGGGACAGAACTACGAGCAGTACTTC
TRBJ2-7 TRBV5-1 - many CASSQGRNYEQYF TGCGCCAGCAGCCAAGGACGGAACTACGAGCAGTACTTC
TRBJ2-4 TRBV21-1 - many CASSKEFPGEAKNIQYF TGTGCCAGCAGCAAAGAATTCCCAGGGGAGGCCAAAAACATTCAGTACTTC
TRBJ1-1 TRBV7-7 TRBD1 many CASSPGTGTEAFF TGTGCCAGCAGCCCCGGGACAGGGACTGAAGCTTTCTTT
TRBJ2-3 TRBV5-1 TRBD1 many CASRGTGRLDTQYF TGCGCCAGCAGAGGGACAGGTCGCTTAGATACGCAGTATTTT
TRBJ1-6 TRBV18 - few CASSPRGGMNSPLHF TGTGCCAGCTCACCACGTGGGGGAATGAATTCACCCCTCCACTTT
TRBJ2-2 TRBV20-1 - many CSARVGGNTGELFF TGCAGTGCTAGAGTCGGGGGGAACACCGGGGAGCTGTTTTTT
TRBJ2-3 TRBV6-5 - many CASSPTQGLADTQYF TGTGCCAGCAGTCCAACTCAGGGGTTGGCAGATACGCAGTATTTT
TRBJ1-1 TRBV7-9 TRBD1 many CASSFTSPTGYNEAFF TGTGCCAGCAGCTTTACCAGTCCGACAGGGTATAATGAAGCTTTCTTT
TRBJ2-2 TRBV10-2 TRBD2 many CASSSTGRGRSGELFF TGCGCCAGCAGCTCTACCGGGAGGGGGAGGTCCGGGGAGCTGTTTTTT
TRBJ2-7 TRBV20-1 TRBD1 many CSALGTAQQYF TGCAGTGCTCTAGGGACAGCCCAGCAGTACTTC
TRBJ1-4 TRBV20-1 - many CSARKQGLGKLFF TGCAGTGCTAGAAAGCAGGGGCTTGGGAAACTGTTTTTT
TRBJ1-3 TRBV9 TRBD1 many CASSDTGTGVDTIYF TGTGCCAGCAGCGATACCGGGACAGGGGTCGACACCATATATTTT
TRBJ1-3 TRBV9 TRBD1 few CASSVALGGGRNTIYF TGTGCCAGCAGCGTAGCTCTAGGGGGCGGACGAAACACCATATATTTT
TRBJ2-2 TRBV20-1 - many CSARDQGSVSAGELFF TGCAGTGCTAGGGATCAGGGTTCGGTTAGCGCCGGGGAGCTGTTTTTT
TRBJ2-3 TRBV7-6 TRBD1 few CASSLNRDRDTQYF TGTGCCAGCAGTTTGAACCGGGACAGAGATACGCAGTATTTT
TRBJ1-2 TRBV20-1 - many CSARDLRRLFNYGYTF TGCAGTGCTAGAGATCTTCGTCGACTGTTTAACTATGGCTACACCTTC
TRBJ1-5 TRBV20-1 - many CSAGGRLNQPQHF TGCAGTGCAGGTGGGCGGTTAAATCAGCCCCAGCATTTT
TRBJ1-5 TRBV10-3 - many CAISESGQNNQPQHF TGTGCCATCAGTGAGTCGGGGCAGAACAATCAGCCCCAGCATTTT
TRBJ1-3 TRBV9 TRBD1 many CASSPQAGTVRNTIYF TGTGCCAGCAGCCCTCAAGCCGGGACAGTTAGAAACACCATATATTTT
TRBJ2-1 TRBV10-3 TRBD2 many CAISATSGSYNEQFF TGTGCCATCAGTGCGACTAGCGGGTCCTACAATGAGCAGTTCTTC
TRBJ2-2 TRBV7-9 - many CASSSEPGRLTGELFF TGTGCCAGCAGCTCAGAGCCGGGCCGCCTTACCGGGGAGCTGTTTTTT
TRBJ2-1 TRBV4-1 - many CASSQGPLTGYNEQFF TGCGCCAGCAGCCAAGGCCCCTTAACAGGGTACAATGAGCAGTTCTTC
TRBJ2-7 TRBV7-9 TRBD1 many CASSIELGGADEQYF TGTGCCAGCAGCATAGAGTTAGGGGGCGCGGACGAGCAGTACTTC
TRBJ2-1 TRBV20-1 - many CSARAVAASSYNEQFF TGCAGTGCTAGAGCTGTAGCGGCCAGCTCCTACAATGAGCAGTTCTTC
TRBJ1-2 TRBV6-2/TRBV6-3 - many CASSYSNYGYTF TGTGCCAGCAGTTACTCGAACTATGGCTACACCTTC
TRBJ1-2 TRBV5-1 TRBD1 many CASSLEASGGGYTF TGCGCCAGCAGCTTGGAGGCGTCAGGGGGTGGCTACACCTTC
TRBJ1-2 TRBV5-1 TRBD1 many CASSLEGQPFNYGYTF TGCGCCAGCAGCTTGGAGGGACAGCCTTTTAACTATGGCTACACCTTC
TRBJ1-2 TRBV12-3/TRBV12-4 TRBD1 many CASSPGGGGYTF TGTGCCAGCAGTCCAGGGGGAGGTGGCTACACCTTC
TRBJ1-1 TRBV12-3/TRBV12-4 - many CASTRGAENTEAFF TGTGCCAGCACGCGGGGCGCCGAGAACACTGAAGCTTTCTTT
TRBJ2-2 TRBV6-5 TRBD1 many CASSSPDRHTGELFF TGTGCCAGCAGTTCCCCGGACAGGCACACCGGGGAGCTGTTTTTT
TRBJ2-5 TRBV5-1 - many CASSSRGETQYF TGCGCCAGCAGCTCCAGGGGCGAGACCCAGTACTTC
TRBJ1-1 TRBV11-2 - many CASSLHGGTSTLGDTEAFF TGTGCCAGCAGCTTGCATGGGGGGACATCAACATTGGGGGACACTGAAGCTTTCTTT
TRBJ1-1 TRBV7-8 - many CASSVNVDSFRGTEAFF TGTGCCAGCAGCGTGAACGTGGACAGTTTCCGGGGCACTGAAGCTTTCTTT
TRBJ1-3 TRBV4-2 - many CASSQEGPYSGNTIYF TGTGCCAGCAGCCAAGAAGGTCCCTACTCTGGAAACACCATATATTTT
TRBJ2-7 TRBV28 TRBD1 many CASSPSGQGFGEQYF TGTGCCAGCAGTCCCTCGGGACAGGGGTTTGGCGAGCAGTACTTC
TRBJ1-2 TRBV20-1 - many CSARDRKGYDGYTF TGCAGTGCTAGAGATCGGAAAGGGTATGATGGCTACACCTTC
TRBJ2-7 TRBV7-9 - many CASSSDGDYEQYF TGTGCCAGCAGTAGCGACGGGGACTACGAGCAGTACTTC